This is a list of T cell receptor beta chains from one sample in a study of shared clonotypes between healthy human individuals. Clones were read by immunoSEQ multiplex PCR, and TCRdb kept only the in-frame ones, dropping some. The sample carries millions of clones, over 85% recorded once. Specimen: naive CD4+ T cells sorted from blood. All receptors derive from a man aged 18 to 29 in good health. The CDR3 runs from the conserved cysteine through the conserved F or W. Each record gives: CDR3 protein, CDR3 DNA, D gene, J gene, clone size, V gene. The D gene is left open where the match is weak. Clone size is not always given. Where it is, it says once, few, many or a class for expanded clones.

CDR3aa: CASSLLDRGTGYTF
CDR3nt: TGTGCCAGCAGCCTCCTCGACAGGGGAACTGGCTACACCTTC
d_gene: TRBD1
j_gene: TRBJ1-2
abundance: once
v_gene: TRBV11-2

CDR3aa: CASSLPRLVQGRWAEAFF
CDR3nt: TGTGCCAGCAGCTTGCCTCGTCTAGTTCAGGGGAGGTGGGCTGAAGCTTTCTTT
d_gene: NA
j_gene: TRBJ1-1
abundance: NA
v_gene: TRBV7-2

CDR3aa: CASSGTGISGNTIYF
CDR3nt: TGTGCCAGTAGTGGGACAGGGATCAGTGGAAACACCATATATTTT
d_gene: TRBD1
j_gene: TRBJ1-3
abundance: NA
v_gene: TRBV19

CDR3aa: CASSPNQGGTEAFF
CDR3nt: TGTGCCAGCAGTCCCAACCAGGGAGGCACTGAAGCTTTCTTT
d_gene: NA
j_gene: TRBJ1-1
abundance: NA
v_gene: TRBV27

CDR3aa: CASSLEGYSYNEQFF
CDR3nt: TGTGCCAGCAGCTTAGAGGGGTACTCCTACAATGAGCAGTTCTTC
d_gene: NA
j_gene: TRBJ2-1
abundance: NA
v_gene: TRBV11-2

CDR3aa: CASSQDRGGDYNEQFF
CDR3nt: TGCGCCAGCAGCCAGGACAGGGGAGGGGACTACAATGAGCAGTTCTTC
d_gene: TRBD1
j_gene: TRBJ2-1
abundance: once
v_gene: TRBV5-1

CDR3aa: CASSPAVFLGYTF
CDR3nt: TGTGCCAGCAGCCCCGCCGTTTTCCTTGGCTACACCTTC
d_gene: NA
j_gene: TRBJ1-2
abundance: NA
v_gene: TRBV6-5

CDR3aa: CASKPQYDNEQFF
CDR3nt: TGTGCCAGCAAACCGCAGTATGACAATGAGCAGTTCTTC
d_gene: NA
j_gene: TRBJ2-1
abundance: NA
v_gene: TRBV27

CDR3aa: CASSTQGGNQPQHF
CDR3nt: TGTGCCAGTAGTACACAGGGGGGCAATCAGCCCCAGCATTTT
d_gene: TRBD1
j_gene: TRBJ1-5
abundance: NA
v_gene: TRBV19

CDR3aa: CASSPPGQGASQPQHF
CDR3nt: TGTGCCAGCTCACCACCGGGACAGGGGGCCAGTCAGCCCCAGCATTTT
d_gene: TRBD1
j_gene: TRBJ1-5
abundance: NA
v_gene: TRBV18

CDR3aa: CASSLQGAGTEAFF
CDR3nt: TGTGCCAGCAGTCTACAGGGGGCTGGGACTGAAGCTTTCTTT
d_gene: TRBD1
j_gene: TRBJ1-1
abundance: NA
v_gene: TRBV6-1

CDR3aa: CAWSVPYRDLTDTQYF
CDR3nt: TGTGCCTGGAGTGTCCCGTACAGGGATCTCACAGATACGCAGTATTTT
d_gene: NA
j_gene: TRBJ2-3
abundance: NA
v_gene: TRBV30

CDR3aa: CASTNSRVAKNIQYF
CDR3nt: TGTGCCAGCACCAACAGTCGCGTAGCCAAAAACATTCAGTACTTC
d_gene: NA
j_gene: TRBJ2-4
abundance: NA
v_gene: TRBV7-2

CDR3aa: CASSYGTGRSGNTIYF
CDR3nt: TGTGCCAGCAGTTACGGGACAGGTCGTTCTGGAAACACCATATATTTT
d_gene: TRBD1
j_gene: TRBJ1-3
abundance: NA
v_gene: TRBV6-5

CDR3aa: CSASRGVRYF
CDR3nt: TGCAGTGCTTCTCGGGGGGTTCGGTACTTC
d_gene: TRBD2
j_gene: TRBJ2-7
abundance: NA
v_gene: TRBV20-1

CDR3aa: CASSRTGEQYF
CDR3nt: TGTGCCAGCAGTAGAACAGGAGAGCAGTACTTC
d_gene: NA
j_gene: TRBJ2-7
abundance: NA
v_gene: TRBV6-5

CDR3aa: CASSPLGASNTGELFF
CDR3nt: TGTGCCAGCTCACCACTGGGGGCTTCGAACACCGGGGAGCTGTTTTTT
d_gene: NA
j_gene: TRBJ2-2
abundance: once
v_gene: TRBV18

CDR3aa: CASSLSPDWPTEAFF
CDR3nt: TGCGCCAGCAGCTTATCGCCAGACTGGCCCACTGAAGCTTTCTTT
d_gene: NA
j_gene: TRBJ1-1
abundance: NA
v_gene: TRBV5-1

CDR3aa: CASSSPGADRNTIYF
CDR3nt: TGTGCCAGCAGCTCCCCCGGGGCGGACCGAAACACCATATATTTT
d_gene: NA
j_gene: TRBJ1-3
abundance: NA
v_gene: TRBV7-9

CDR3aa: CASSLGAANTGELFF
CDR3nt: TGCGCCAGCAGCTTGGGAGCGGCGAACACCGGGGAGCTGTTTTTT
d_gene: NA
j_gene: TRBJ2-2
abundance: few
v_gene: TRBV5-1

CDR3aa: CATSRGGAVQETQYF
CDR3nt: TGTGCCACCAGCAGAGGAGGGGCGGTCCAAGAGACCCAGTACTTC
d_gene: NA
j_gene: TRBJ2-5
abundance: NA
v_gene: TRBV15

CDR3aa: CAWRPLATYNEQFF
CDR3nt: TGTGCCTGGAGACCACTCGCGACCTACAATGAGCAGTTCTTC
d_gene: NA
j_gene: TRBJ2-1
abundance: NA
v_gene: TRBV30

CDR3aa: CASSRRDTTNEKLFF
CDR3nt: TGTGCCAGCAGCCGCCGGGACACAACTAATGAAAAACTGTTTTTT
d_gene: NA
j_gene: TRBJ1-4
abundance: NA
v_gene: TRBV11-2

CDR3aa: CAISEAGGSPNTGELFF
CDR3nt: TGTGCCATCAGTGAGGCCGGGGGCAGCCCGAATACCGGGGAGCTGTTTTTT
d_gene: NA
j_gene: TRBJ2-2
abundance: NA
v_gene: TRBV10-3

CDR3aa: CASSLDRASTGELFF
CDR3nt: TGCGCCAGCAGCTTGGACAGGGCCTCCACCGGGGAGCTGTTTTTT
d_gene: NA
j_gene: TRBJ2-2
abundance: once
v_gene: TRBV5-1

CDR3aa: CASTAWASSYGYTF
CDR3nt: TGTGCCAGTACCGCGTGGGCTTCCAGTTATGGCTACACCTTC
d_gene: NA
j_gene: TRBJ1-2
abundance: NA
v_gene: TRBV19

CDR3aa: CASSSKEGDNSPLHF
CDR3nt: TGTGCCAGCTCATCCAAAGAGGGTGATAATTCACCCCTCCACTTT
d_gene: NA
j_gene: TRBJ1-6
abundance: NA
v_gene: TRBV18

CDR3aa: CASSLLGGSNTEAFF
CDR3nt: TGTGCCAGCAGTTTATTGGGGGGGAGCAACACTGAAGCTTTCTTT
d_gene: NA
j_gene: TRBJ1-1
abundance: NA
v_gene: TRBV27

CDR3aa: CASSPQTGPGETQYF
CDR3nt: TGTGCCAGCTCACCGCAGACGGGGCCGGGCGAGACCCAGTACTTC
d_gene: NA
j_gene: TRBJ2-5
abundance: NA
v_gene: TRBV18

CDR3aa: CASSLVSGLTGELFF
CDR3nt: TGCGCCAGCAGCTTGGTATCGGGGCTCACCGGGGAGCTGTTTTTT
d_gene: NA
j_gene: TRBJ2-2
abundance: NA
v_gene: TRBV5-1

CDR3aa: CASSASGTERVAQYF
CDR3nt: TGTGCCAGCAGCGCTAGCGGGACAGAGCGGGTGGCGCAGTATTTT
d_gene: TRBD2
j_gene: TRBJ2-3
abundance: few
v_gene: TRBV25-1

CDR3aa: CASSPRTDTQYF
CDR3nt: TGTGCCAGCAGTCCCCGGACAGATACGCAGTATTTT
d_gene: NA
j_gene: TRBJ2-3
abundance: NA
v_gene: TRBV28

CDR3aa: CASSLGDREEETQYF
CDR3nt: TGCGCCAGCAGCTTGGGAGACAGGGAGGAAGAGACCCAGTACTTC
d_gene: NA
j_gene: TRBJ2-5
abundance: NA
v_gene: TRBV5-1

CDR3aa: CASSPVTNEGTGSEAFF
CDR3nt: TGTGCCAGCAGCCCCGTTACTAACGAGGGTACGGGCTCTGAAGCTTTCTTT
d_gene: NA
j_gene: TRBJ1-1
abundance: NA
v_gene: TRBV5-6

CDR3aa: CASSFFGQPQHF
CDR3nt: TGTGCCAGCAGTTTCTTCGGTCAGCCCCAGCATTTT
d_gene: NA
j_gene: TRBJ1-5
abundance: NA
v_gene: TRBV27

CDR3aa: CASSPYSTGGSTDTQYF
CDR3nt: TGTGCCAGCTCACCATATAGCACAGGGGGGAGCACAGATACGCAGTATTTT
d_gene: TRBD1
j_gene: TRBJ2-3
abundance: NA
v_gene: TRBV18

CDR3aa: CASSLLAGDYEQYF
CDR3nt: TGTGCCAGCAGCCTACTAGCGGGGGACTACGAGCAGTACTTC
d_gene: TRBD2
j_gene: TRBJ2-7
abundance: once
v_gene: TRBV2

CDR3aa: CASSATGNGYTF
CDR3nt: TGTGCCAGCAGCGCGACAGGGAATGGCTACACCTTC
d_gene: TRBD1
j_gene: TRBJ1-2
abundance: NA
v_gene: TRBV2

CDR3aa: CASTGTGGFLYGYTF
CDR3nt: TGTGCCAGCACCGGGACAGGGGGTTTTCTATATGGCTACACCTTC
d_gene: TRBD1
j_gene: TRBJ1-2
abundance: NA
v_gene: TRBV5-6